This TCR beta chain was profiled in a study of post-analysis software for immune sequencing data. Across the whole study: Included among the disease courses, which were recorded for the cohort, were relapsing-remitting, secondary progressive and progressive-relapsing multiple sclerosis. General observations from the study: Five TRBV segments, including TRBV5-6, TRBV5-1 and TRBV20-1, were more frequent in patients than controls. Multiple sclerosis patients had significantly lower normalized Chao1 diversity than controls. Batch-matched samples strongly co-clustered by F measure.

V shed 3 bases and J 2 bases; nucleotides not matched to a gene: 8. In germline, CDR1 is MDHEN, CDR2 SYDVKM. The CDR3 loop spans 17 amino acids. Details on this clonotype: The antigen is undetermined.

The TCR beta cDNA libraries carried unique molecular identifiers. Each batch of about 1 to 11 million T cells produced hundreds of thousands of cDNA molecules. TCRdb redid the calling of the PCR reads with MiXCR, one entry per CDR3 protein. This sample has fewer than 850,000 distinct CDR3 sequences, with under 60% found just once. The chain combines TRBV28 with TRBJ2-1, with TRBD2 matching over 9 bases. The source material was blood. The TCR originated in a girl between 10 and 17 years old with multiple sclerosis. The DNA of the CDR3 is TGTGCCAGCAGTTTTCGGGGCGGGAGGGCCACCTACAATGAGCAGTTCTTC. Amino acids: CASSFRGGRATYNEQFF.